The clone carrying this T cell receptor beta chain was seen only a few times. What it binds is unknown. This specimen belongs to a study of T-cell reconstitution after alpha-beta-depleted transplantation in children. CDR1 and CDR2 from the germline V gene are SGHTA and FQGNSA. Trimming took 5 bases from V and 3 from J; bases not matched to a gene: 9. The CDR3 runs to 16 residues. Study conclusions and caveats: Several hundred expanded graft clones reportedly supplied alpha-beta T cells about two months after transplant. Most T-cell counts and diversity one year after the transplant came from T cells that were newly produced.

Unique molecular identifiers were incorporated when the TCRbeta library was constructed. TCRdb analysed the PCR reads with MiXCR anew, one entry per CDR3 protein. Seen here are some 600,000 distinct CDR3 sequences, roughly 13% observed once, and the top ten hold approximately 2.1%. This specimen was PBMCs, mostly from graft donor cells, taken 360 days after TCRalphabeta/CD19-depleted stem cell transplant. The source of this sequence is a male patient younger than 18 who had a stem cell transplant for acute myeloid leukemia, so the T cells may come from the graft donor. The chain links TRBV7-2 to TRBJ2-7, with 11 bases fitting TRBD2. The CDR3 loop reads CASSVGTSGPYYEQYF. The CDR3 nucleotides are TGTGCCAGCAGCGTCGGGACTAGCGGACCATACTACGAGCAGTACTTC.